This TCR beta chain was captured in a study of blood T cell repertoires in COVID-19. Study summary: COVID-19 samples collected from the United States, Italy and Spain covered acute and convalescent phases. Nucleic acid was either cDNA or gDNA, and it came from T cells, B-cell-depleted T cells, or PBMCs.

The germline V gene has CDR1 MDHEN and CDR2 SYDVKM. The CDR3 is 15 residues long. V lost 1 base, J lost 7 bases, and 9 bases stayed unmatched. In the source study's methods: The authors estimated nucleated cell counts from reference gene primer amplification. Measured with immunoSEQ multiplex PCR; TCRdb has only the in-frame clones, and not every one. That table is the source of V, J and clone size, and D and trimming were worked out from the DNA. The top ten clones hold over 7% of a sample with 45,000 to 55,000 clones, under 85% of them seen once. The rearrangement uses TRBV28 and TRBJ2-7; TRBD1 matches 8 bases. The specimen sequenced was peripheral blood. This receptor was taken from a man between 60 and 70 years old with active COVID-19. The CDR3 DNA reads TGTGCCAGCAGTTTATACAGGGGGAACCCCGGGGAGCAGTACTTC. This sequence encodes CASSLYRGNPGEQYF.